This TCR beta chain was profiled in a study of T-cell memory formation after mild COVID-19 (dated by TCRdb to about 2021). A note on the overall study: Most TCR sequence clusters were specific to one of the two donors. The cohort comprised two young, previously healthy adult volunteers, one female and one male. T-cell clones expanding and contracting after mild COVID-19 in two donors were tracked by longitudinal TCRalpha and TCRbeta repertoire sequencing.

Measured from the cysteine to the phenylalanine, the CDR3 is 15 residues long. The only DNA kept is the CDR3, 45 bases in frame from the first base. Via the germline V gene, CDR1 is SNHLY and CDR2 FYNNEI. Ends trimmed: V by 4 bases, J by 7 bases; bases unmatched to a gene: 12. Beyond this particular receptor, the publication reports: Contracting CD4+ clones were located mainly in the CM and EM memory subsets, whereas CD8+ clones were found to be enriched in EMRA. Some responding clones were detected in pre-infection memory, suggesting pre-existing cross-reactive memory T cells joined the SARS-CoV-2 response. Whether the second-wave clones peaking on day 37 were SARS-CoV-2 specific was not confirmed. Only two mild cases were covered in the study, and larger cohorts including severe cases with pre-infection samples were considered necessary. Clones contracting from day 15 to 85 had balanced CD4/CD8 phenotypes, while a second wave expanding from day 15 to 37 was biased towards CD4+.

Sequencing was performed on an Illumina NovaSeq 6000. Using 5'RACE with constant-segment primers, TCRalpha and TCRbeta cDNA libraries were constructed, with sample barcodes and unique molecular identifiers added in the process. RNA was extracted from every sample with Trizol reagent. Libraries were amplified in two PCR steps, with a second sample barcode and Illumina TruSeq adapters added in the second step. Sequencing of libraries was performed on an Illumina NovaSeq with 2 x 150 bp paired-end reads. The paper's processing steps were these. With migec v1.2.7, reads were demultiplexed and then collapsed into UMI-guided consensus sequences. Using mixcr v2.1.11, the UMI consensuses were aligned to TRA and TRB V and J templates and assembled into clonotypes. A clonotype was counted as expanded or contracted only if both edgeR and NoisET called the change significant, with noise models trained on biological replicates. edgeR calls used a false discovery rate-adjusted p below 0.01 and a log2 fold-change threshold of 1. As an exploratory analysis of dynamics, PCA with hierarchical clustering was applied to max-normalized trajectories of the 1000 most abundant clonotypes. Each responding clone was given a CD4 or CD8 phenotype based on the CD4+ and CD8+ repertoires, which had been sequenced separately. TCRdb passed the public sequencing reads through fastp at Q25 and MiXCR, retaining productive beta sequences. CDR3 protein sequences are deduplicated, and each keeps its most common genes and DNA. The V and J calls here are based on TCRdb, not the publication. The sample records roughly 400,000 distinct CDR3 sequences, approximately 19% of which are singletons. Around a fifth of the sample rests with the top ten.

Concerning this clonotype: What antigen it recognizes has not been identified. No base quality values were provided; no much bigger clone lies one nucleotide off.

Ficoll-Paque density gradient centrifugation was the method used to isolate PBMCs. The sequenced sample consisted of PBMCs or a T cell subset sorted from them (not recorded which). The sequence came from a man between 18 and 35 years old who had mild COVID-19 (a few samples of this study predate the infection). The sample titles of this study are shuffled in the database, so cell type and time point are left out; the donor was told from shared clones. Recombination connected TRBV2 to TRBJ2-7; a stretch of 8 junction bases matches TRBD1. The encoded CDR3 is CASSGGDRYPVEQYF. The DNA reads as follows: TGTGCCAGCAGTGGTGGGGACAGGTACCCGGTAGAGCAGTACTTC.